This TCR beta chain emerged from a study of cytomegalovirus exposure and HLA in healthy donors. Study at large: An analysis done earlier identified around 100 million unique TCR beta sequences from about 179 million T cells. Broader study findings: In an earlier analysis, in roughly 600 donors, most V segments appeared productive either ~87% or ~30% of the time. Most subjects' HLA-A and HLA-B alleles were reportedly predicted from TCR beta sequences.

In the PCR, 60 Vbeta and 13 Jbeta primers were used. Sequencing was performed with immunoSEQ multiplex PCR; in TCRdb, only in-frame clones are kept and a portion is missing. The table lists 200,000 to 250,000 clones, around four fifths of them singletons, with over 0.5% in the top ten. Remarks on this clone: Antigen specificity is unknown.

Per the germline V gene, CDR1 is LNHNV and CDR2 is YYDKDF (reference sequence). V was pared by 3 bases and J by 11 bases, with 16 bases between. This CDR3 region has 13 residues. The sample taken for sequencing was PBMCs. V and J are TRBV15 and TRBJ2-5; D possibly corresponds to TRBD2 (5 bases). This sequence was found in a woman aged 40 to 49 in good health and CMV-seronegative. The CDR3 is CATSRRANDGQYF. DNA for the CDR3: TGTGCCACCAGCAGGAGGGCCAACGACGGGCAGTACTTC. Using reference TRBV15 and TRBJ2-5 for the parts outside the CDR3, the full variable domain is DAMVIQNPRYQVTQFGKPVTLSCSQTLNHNVMYWYQQKSSQAPKLLFHYYDKDFNNEADTPDNFQSRRPNTSFCFLDIRSPGLGDTAMYLCATSRRANDGQYFGPGTRLLVL.